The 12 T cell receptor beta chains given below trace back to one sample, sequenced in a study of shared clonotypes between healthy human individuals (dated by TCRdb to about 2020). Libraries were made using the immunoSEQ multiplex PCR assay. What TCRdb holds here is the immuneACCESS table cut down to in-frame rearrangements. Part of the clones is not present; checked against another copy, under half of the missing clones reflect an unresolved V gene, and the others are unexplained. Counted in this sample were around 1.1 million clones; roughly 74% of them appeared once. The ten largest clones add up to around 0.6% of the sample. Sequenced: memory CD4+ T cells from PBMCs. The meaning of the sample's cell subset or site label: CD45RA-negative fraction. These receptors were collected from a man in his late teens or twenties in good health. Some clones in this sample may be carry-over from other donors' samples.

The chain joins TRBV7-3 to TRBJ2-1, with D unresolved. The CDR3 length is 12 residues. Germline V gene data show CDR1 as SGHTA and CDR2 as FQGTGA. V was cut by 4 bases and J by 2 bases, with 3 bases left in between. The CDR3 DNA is TGTGCCAGCAGCTCCGCCTACAATGAGCAGTTCTTC. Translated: CASSSAYNEQFF.

CDR3 in DNA: TGTGCCAGCAGTTTAGGAGGGGCCGGGGAGCTGTTTTTT. Protein sequence: CASSLGGAGELFF. The chain joins TRBV28 to TRBJ2-2; D possibly corresponds to TRBD2 (6 bases). The V and J ends lost 2 bases and 6 bases respectively, with 7 bases between them. This CDR3 contains 13 residues. CDR1 is MDHEN and CDR2 is SYDVKM in the germline V gene.

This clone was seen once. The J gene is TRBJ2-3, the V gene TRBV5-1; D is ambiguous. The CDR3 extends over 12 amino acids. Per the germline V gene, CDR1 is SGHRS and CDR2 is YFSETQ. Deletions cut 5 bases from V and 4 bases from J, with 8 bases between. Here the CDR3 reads CASSQVADTQYF. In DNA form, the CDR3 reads TGCGCCAGCAGTCAAGTAGCAGATACGCAGTATTTT. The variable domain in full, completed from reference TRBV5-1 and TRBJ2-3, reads KAGVTQTPRYLIKTRGQQVTLSCSPISGHRSVSWYQQTPGQGLQFLFEYFSETQRNKGNFPGRFSGRQFSNSRSEMNVSTLELGDSALYLCASSQVADTQYFGPGTRLTVL.

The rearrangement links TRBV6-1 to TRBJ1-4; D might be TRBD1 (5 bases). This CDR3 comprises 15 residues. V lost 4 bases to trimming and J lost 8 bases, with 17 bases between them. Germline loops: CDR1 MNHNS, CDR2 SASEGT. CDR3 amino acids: CASSGDPTTREKLFF. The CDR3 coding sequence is TGTGCCAGCAGTGGGGACCCCACGACAAGGGAAAAACTGTTTTTT.

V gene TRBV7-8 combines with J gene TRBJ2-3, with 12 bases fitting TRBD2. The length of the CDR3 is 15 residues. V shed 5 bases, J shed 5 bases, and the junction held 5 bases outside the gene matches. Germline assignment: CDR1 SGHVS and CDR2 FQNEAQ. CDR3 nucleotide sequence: TGTGCCAGCAGCCGACTAGCGGGAGATGGAGATACGCAGTATTTT. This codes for CASSRLAGDGDTQYF.

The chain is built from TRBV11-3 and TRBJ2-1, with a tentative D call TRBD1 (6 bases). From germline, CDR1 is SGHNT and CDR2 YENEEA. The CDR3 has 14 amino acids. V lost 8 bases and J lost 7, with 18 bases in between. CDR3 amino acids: CASGFGQSSNEQFF. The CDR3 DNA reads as TGTGCCAGCGGGTTTGGACAGTCATCTAATGAGCAGTTCTTC.

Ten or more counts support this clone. Written as DNA, the CDR3 is TGTGCCAGCAGCTTAAGTTGGGGACAGGAGGGCGGCTACACCTTC. Its protein is CASSLSWGQEGGYTF. The genes are TRBV11-2 and TRBJ1-2; 8 bases fit TRBD1. Germline loops: CDR1 SGHAT, CDR2 FQNNGV. The V and J ends lost 2 bases and 8 bases, in that order; junction bases with no gene match: 10. The CDR3 extends over 15 amino acids.

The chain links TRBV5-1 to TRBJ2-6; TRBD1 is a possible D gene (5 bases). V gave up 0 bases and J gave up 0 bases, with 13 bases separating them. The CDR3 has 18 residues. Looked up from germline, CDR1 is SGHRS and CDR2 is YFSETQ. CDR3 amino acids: CASSLATGKLSGANVLTF. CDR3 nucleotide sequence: TGCGCCAGCAGCTTGGCCACAGGAAAACTCTCTGGGGCCAACGTCCTGACTTTC. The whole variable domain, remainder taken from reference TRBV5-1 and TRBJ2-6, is KAGVTQTPRYLIKTRGQQVTLSCSPISGHRSVSWYQQTPGQGLQFLFEYFSETQRNKGNFPGRFSGRQFSNSRSEMNVSTLELGDSALYLCASSLATGKLSGANVLTFGAGSRLTVL.

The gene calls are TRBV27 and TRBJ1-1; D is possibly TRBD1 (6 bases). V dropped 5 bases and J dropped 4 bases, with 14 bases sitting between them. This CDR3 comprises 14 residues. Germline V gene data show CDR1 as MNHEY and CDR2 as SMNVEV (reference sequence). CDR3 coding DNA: TGTGCCAGCAGTCCCACAGGGTTTCCCACTGAAGCTTTCTTT. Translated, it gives CASSPTGFPTEAFF.

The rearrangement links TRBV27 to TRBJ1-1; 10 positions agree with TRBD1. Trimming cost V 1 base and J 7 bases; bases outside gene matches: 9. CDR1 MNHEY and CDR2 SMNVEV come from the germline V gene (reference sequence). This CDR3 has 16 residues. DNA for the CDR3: TGTGCCAGCAGTTTATGGGGACAGGGGCCTGCCGTTGAAGCTTTCTTT. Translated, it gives CASSLWGQGPAVEAFF.

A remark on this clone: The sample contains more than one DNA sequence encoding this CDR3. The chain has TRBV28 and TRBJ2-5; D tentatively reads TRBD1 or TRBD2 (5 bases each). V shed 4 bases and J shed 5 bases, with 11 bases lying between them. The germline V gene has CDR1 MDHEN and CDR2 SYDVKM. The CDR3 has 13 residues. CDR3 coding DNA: TGTGCCAGCAGTTCCCCGGGGCGGGAGACCCAGTACTTC. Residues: CASSSPGRETQYF.

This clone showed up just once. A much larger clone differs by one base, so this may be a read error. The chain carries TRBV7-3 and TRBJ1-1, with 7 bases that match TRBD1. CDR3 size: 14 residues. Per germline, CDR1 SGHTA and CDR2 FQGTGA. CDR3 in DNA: TGTGCCAGCAGCTTACAGGGGGTTGGGACTGAAGCTTCCTTT. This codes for CASSLQGVGTEASF.